A single sample gave rise to the 21 T cell receptor beta chains below, sequenced in a study of CD8 T cells in ankylosing spondylitis. TCRdb redid the calling of the 5' RACE reads with MiXCR, one entry per CDR3 protein. The repertoire holds fewer than 250,000 distinct CDR3 sequences, with roughly 24% as singletons. Sequencing was carried out using blood, either unsorted or a sorted T cell fraction (not recorded which). The receptor source for this set is a male donor with ankylosing spondylitis or in good health (not recorded which).

Of note for this clonotype: A much larger clone is a single base away; this may be a read error. CDR3 in amino acids: CSVALSGSYNKQFF. The CDR3 DNA reads TGCAGCGTTGCTCTCAGCGGGAGCTACAATAAGCAGTTCTTC. J is TRBJ2-1 and V is TRBV29-1, with 8 nucleotides matching TRBD2. CDR1 SQVTM and CDR2 ANQGSEA come from the germline V gene. This CDR3 spans 14 amino acids.

The chain has TRBV5-5 and TRBJ2-3; maybe TRBD2 (6 bases). V lost 9 bases and J 2 bases, leaving 19 bases between the germline ends. This CDR3 comprises 15 residues. The germline CDR1 and CDR2 sequences are SGHKS and YYEKEE (reference sequence). CDR3 sequence reads: CANTLGGRTTDTQYF. In nucleotides, the CDR3 is TGTGCCAACACCCTGGGGGGTAGGACCACAGATACGCAGTATTTT. The full variable domain, its missing parts supplied by reference TRBV5-5 and TRBJ2-3, is DAGVTQSPTHLIKTRGQQVTLRCSPISGHKSVSWYQQVLGQGPQFIFQYYEKEERGRGNFPDRFSARQFPNYSSELNVNALLLGDSALYLCANTLGGRTTDTQYFGPGTRLTVL.

There are many counts of this clonotype. The chain recombines TRBV5-1 with TRBJ2-5; the D is unclear. The CDR3 runs 16 residues. V lost 4 bases, J lost 4 bases, and 20 bases lay in between. Looked up from germline, CDR1 is SGHRS and CDR2 is YFSETQ. CDR3 region: CASSLGRATSGETQYF. The CDR3 nucleotides read TGCGCCAGCAGCCTCGGACGGGCGACCTCGGGAGAGACCCAGTACTTC.

The chain is built from TRBV20-1 and TRBJ2-1; D might be TRBD1 or TRBD2, each matching 6 bases. Germline V gives CDR1 DFQATT, CDR2 SNEGSKA (reference sequence). The CDR3 sequence is 16 residues long. Trimming cost V 5 bases and J 4 bases, with 21 bases left between them. CDR3 loop: CSALGALAEMYNEQFF. In DNA, the CDR3 is TGCAGTGCTCTGGGGGCCTTAGCGGAAATGTACAATGAGCAGTTCTTC.

This clonotype was observed many times. The CDR3 sequence is CSARSATNTDTQYF. CDR3 in DNA: TGCAGTGCCAGGTCAGCGACCAACACAGATACGCAGTATTTT. This chain joins TRBV20-1 and TRBJ2-3; D not certain. V lost 6 bases and J lost 2, with 15 bases in between. Germline CDR1 and CDR2: DFQATT and SNEGSKA (reference sequence). The CDR3 spans 14 residues.

Ten or more counts support this clonotype. The chain employs TRBV4-1 and TRBJ2-5; the D is unclear. This CDR3 is 13 amino acids long. V lost 2 bases and J lost 1, with 5 bases in between. CDR1 is MGHRA, CDR2 YSYEKL, per germline. CDR3 sequence: CASSQQTQETQYF. The CDR3 DNA reads as TGCGCCAGCAGCCAACAAACCCAAGAGACCCAGTACTTC.

The gene calls are TRBV27 and TRBJ2-1, with D unresolved. V dropped 1 base and J dropped 9 bases, with 10 bases sitting between them. Per germline, CDR1 MNHEY and CDR2 SMNVEV (reference sequence). This CDR3 is built from 13 residues. CDR3 in amino acids: CASSLFGVGEQFF. DNA for the CDR3: TGTGCCAGCAGTTTATTTGGGGTCGGTGAGCAGTTCTTC.

The CDR3 DNA reads as TGCGCCAGCAGCTTGGAGACCAAGCTTGGCTACACCTTC. Amino acids: CASSLETKLGYTF. The gene calls are TRBV5-1 and TRBJ1-2, with D hard to call. The CDR3 length is 13 residues. Germline V gene data show CDR1 as SGHRS and CDR2 as YFSETQ. V dropped 0 bases and J dropped 7 bases, with 10 bases sitting between them.

This clonotype was counted between two and nine times. This chain joins TRBV20-1 and TRBJ2-5; D possibly uses TRBD1 or TRBD2 (5 bases each). Germline CDR1 DFQATT, CDR2 SNEGSKA (reference sequence). Trimming took off 1 base at V and 9 bases at J, with 9 bases between the two ends. CDR3 length: 11 residues. The CDR3 is CSARAEGSQYF. The CDR3 coding sequence is TGCAGTGCTAGAGCTGAGGGGTCCCAGTACTTC.

This clonotype was recorded only once. Possible read error: a much larger clone is one base away. V and J are TRBV7-9 and TRBJ2-5; D is perhaps TRBD1 (6 bases). Germline V gene lookup returns CDR1 SEHNR and CDR2 FQNEAQ (reference sequence). The CDR3 is made up of 16 amino acids. In DNA form, the CDR3 reads TGTGCCAGCAGCTCGTCCGGGACACCTTTACAAGAGGCCCAGTACTTC. Protein product: CASSSSGTPLQEAQYF.

This clonotype showed up just once. The CDR3 loop is CASAKGLRGGVGPEQYF. In nucleotides, the CDR3 is TGCGCCAGCGCTAAGGGTCTTCGAGGGGGAGTGGGGCCCGAGCAGTACTTC. The rearrangement joins TRBV10-2 to TRBJ2-7; D perhaps matches TRBD1 (6 bases). The CDR3 loop spans 17 amino acids. The germline CDR1 and CDR2 sequences are WSHSY and SAAADI. The V gene lost 8 bases and the J gene lost 6 bases, with 29 bases spanning the gap.

This clonotype has at least ten counts. The chain joins TRBV2 to TRBJ1-5; D unclear. Per the germline V gene, CDR1 is SNHLY and CDR2 is FYNNEI. The CDR3 runs 13 residues. V was clipped by 7 bases and J by 3 bases, with 10 bases between them. CDR3 region: CASNEGFNQPQHF. The CDR3 nucleotides are TGTGCCAGCAACGAGGGATTCAATCAGCCCCAGCATTTT.

This clonotype was counted many times. The CDR3 reads CASSWDRDYGYTF. Written as DNA, the CDR3 is TGTGCCAGCAGCTGGGACAGGGACTATGGCTACACCTTC. This chain links TRBV5-8 with TRBJ1-2; TRBD1 matches 9 bases. The CDR3 runs to 13 residues. J lost 3 bases, V lost 3 bases, and 0 bases had no gene match. Germline CDR1 is SGHTS and CDR2 is YDEGEE.

This clonotype was seen a few times. The V gene is TRBV20-1, the J gene TRBJ2-7; no reliable D call. Looked up from germline, CDR1 is DFQATT and CDR2 is SNEGSKA (reference sequence). V was pared by 6 bases and J by 2 bases, with 11 bases between. This CDR3 is 12 amino acids long. DNA for the CDR3: TGCAGTGCCCGAAAAGGAGCCTACGAGCAGTACTTC. This codes for CSARKGAYEQYF.

The chain uses TRBV20-1 and TRBJ2-7, with a tentative D call TRBD2 (6 bases). Germline V CDR1 and CDR2: DFQATT, SNEGSKA (reference sequence). Between the trimmed V and J ends, which lost 3 bases and 0 bases, there was a span of 15 bases. The CDR3 is 15 amino acids. CDR3 coding DNA: TGCAGTGCTAGTCGAGCGGGCCTTAGCTCCTACGAGCAGTACTTC. As protein: CSASRAGLSSYEQYF.

This clonotype was detected many times. The chain employs TRBV5-1 and TRBJ2-1; the D gene is possibly TRBD2 (6 bases). Trimming took 4 bases from V and 8 from J, leaving 10 bases between them. Germline loops: CDR1 SGHRS, CDR2 YFSETQ. There are 12 residues in the CDR3. The DNA for the CDR3 is TGCGCCAGCAGCGGGGGGTGGGATGAGCAGTTCTTC. This translates into CASSGGWDEQFF.

This clonotype was counted only a few times. The chain carries TRBV29-1 and TRBJ1-1; TRBD1 matches at 9 bases. Germline loops: CDR1 SQVTM, CDR2 ANQGSEA. J lost 1 base, V lost 6 bases, and 6 bases had no gene match. The CDR3 is made up of 14 amino acids. CDR3: CSVNTDRGNTEAFF. CDR3 nucleotide sequence: TGCAGCGTCAACACGGACAGGGGGAACACTGAAGCTTTCTTT.

This clonotype was seen many times. The rearrangement joins TRBV4-2 to TRBJ1-2; no definite D call. V was cut by 0 bases and J by 4 bases, with 12 bases left in between. This CDR3 has 15 residues. Germline V gene data show CDR1 as LGHNA and CDR2 as YNFKEQ. In DNA form, the CDR3 reads TGTGCCAGCAGCCAAGATGAGCGAGGGTCCTATGGCTACACCTTC. Its protein is CASSQDERGSYGYTF.

The V call is TRBV20-1, the J call TRBJ2-5, with 8 bases fitting TRBD1. V shed 2 bases, J shed 4 bases, and the junction held 6 bases outside the gene matches. Germline CDR1 reads DFQATT; CDR2 reads SNEGSKA (reference sequence). The CDR3 has 14 residues. The CDR3 is CSARRQGMGETQYF. In nucleotides, the CDR3 is TGCAGTGCTAGAAGACAGGGGATGGGAGAGACCCAGTACTTC.

This chain uses TRBV20-1 with TRBJ2-2; 9 nucleotides agree with TRBD2. Germline values: CDR1 DFQATT, CDR2 SNEGSKA (reference sequence). The trim removed 2 bases at V and 8 bases at J, leaving 12 bases unmatched. This CDR3 is 16 amino acids long. The CDR3 nucleotides read TGCAGTGCTAGATCGCGGGAGGGCCGTAGGTCTGGGGAGCTGTTTTTT. Its translation is CSARSREGRRSGELFF.

Comment on this clonotype: A much larger clone sits a single nucleotide away, making a read error possible. The chain joins TRBV3-1 to TRBJ1-2; 7 bases align to TRBD1. The CDR3 sequence is 15 residues long. The germline CDR1 and CDR2 sequences are LGHDT and YNNKEL (reference sequence). The CDR3 DNA reads as TGTGCCAGCAGCCAAAACATCAGGGGGAACTATGGCTACGCCTTC. It specifies CASSQNIRGNYGYAF.